Here is one TCR beta chain with its context. The sample originates from a study of long-term antiretroviral therapy in people with HIV. The authors ran the immunoSEQ assay, v3.0, at survey level. This table comes from immunoSEQ multiplex PCR, and its TCRdb copy is limited to in-frame clones, with some not included. Here the sample spans roughly 35,000 clones, approximately 95% being singletons. Material: unsorted PBMCs, obtained around 5.3 years after starting antiretroviral therapy. The clonotype was recovered from a woman in her forties or fifties with HIV.

As DNA, the CDR3 is TGTGCCAGCTCAACAGCGCCGAATCAGCCCCAGCATTTT. As protein: CASSTAPNQPQHF. The rearrangement uses TRBV6-5 and TRBJ1-5; D ambiguous. Germline CDR1 MNHEY, CDR2 SVGAGI. The CDR3 has 13 residues. V was trimmed by 8 bases and J by 4 bases, leaving 12 bases between them.